This T cell receptor beta chain was identified in a study of vaccination and CD4 T cells after COVID-19. The treatment: approximately 9-day PBMC culture with coronavirus spike peptide pools or control peptides (ViraFEST assay). ViraFEST stimulated the growth of antigen-specific T cells using peptide pools and subsequently profiled their TCRs by sequencing. PBMCs were cultured at two million per well with 7.5 to 10 IU/ml IL-2 and approximately 9.7 ug/ml peptide pools. General observations from the study: Convalescent patients showed a median around 85% of reactive clones that were seen only post-vaccination.

The Oncomine TCR Beta short-read assay was applied to DNA of cultured CD4+ T cells. After culture, CD4+ T cells served as the source for genomic DNA extraction. TCRdb itself ran the PCR reads through MiXCR, one entry per CDR3 protein. The sample shows around 2,800 distinct CDR3 sequences, 22% of them seen only once. The CDR3 spans 14 residues. The ends were cut back, 0 bases at V and 4 bases at J, with 10 bases in the middle. Germline-derived CDR1 and CDR2 are SGHNT and YYREEE (reference sequence). In its sample, this clonotype ranks as medium-sized. The antigen is unknown. Sequenced material: CD4+ T cells from blood, cultured in vitro. The sequence was collected from a human donor who had recovered from COVID-19. The genes are TRBV5-4 and TRBJ1-1; D gene uncertain. CDR3 amino acids: CASSLERAVTEAFF. The CDR3 DNA sequence: TGTGCCAGCAGCTTGGAACGGGCCGTCACTGAAGCTTTCTTT.